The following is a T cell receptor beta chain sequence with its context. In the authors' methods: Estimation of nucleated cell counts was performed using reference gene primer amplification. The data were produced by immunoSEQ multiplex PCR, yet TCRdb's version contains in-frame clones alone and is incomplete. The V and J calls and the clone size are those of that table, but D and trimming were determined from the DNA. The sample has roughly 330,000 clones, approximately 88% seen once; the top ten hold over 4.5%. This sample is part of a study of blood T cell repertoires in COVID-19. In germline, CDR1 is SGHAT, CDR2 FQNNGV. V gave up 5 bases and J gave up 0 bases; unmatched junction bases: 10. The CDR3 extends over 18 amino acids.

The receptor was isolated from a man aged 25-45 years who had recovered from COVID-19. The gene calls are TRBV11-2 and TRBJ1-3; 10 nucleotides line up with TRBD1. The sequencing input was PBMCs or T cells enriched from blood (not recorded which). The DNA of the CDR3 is TGTGCCAGCAGCAACCCTCCCGGGACAGGGGTCTCTGGAAACACCATATATTTT. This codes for CASSNPPGTGVSGNTIYF.